These T cell receptor beta chains were read from a single sample in a study of blood T cell repertoires in COVID-19. Clones were sequenced by immunoSEQ multiplex PCR, and TCRdb holds only the in-frame ones, with some missing. Altogether about 250,000 clones are present, approximately 88% being singletons, with the ten largest covering roughly 6%. The sequenced sample consisted of peripheral blood. The receptors come from a woman aged 25 to 39 with COVID-19, enrolled during active disease. CDR3s include the opening cysteine and the closing phenylalanine or tryptophan. Fields, in order: clone size, J gene, D gene, V gene, CDR3 protein, CDR3 DNA. A D gene is named only where the DNA matches it firmly. Clone size appears in some rows only: once, few, many, or a class for an expanded clone.

clone size: -
J gene: TRBJ1-1
D gene: -
V gene: TRBV13
CDR3 protein: CASSLGRDTEAFF
CDR3 DNA: TGTGCCAGCAGCTTAGGCCGAGACACTGAAGCTTTCTTT

clone size: -
J gene: TRBJ1-1
D gene: TRBD1
V gene: TRBV3-1/TRBV3-2
CDR3 protein: CASSLSTGGRGTEAFF
CDR3 DNA: TGTGCCAGCAGCCTTTCCACAGGGGGTAGGGGCACTGAAGCTTTCTTT

clone size: -
J gene: TRBJ1-6
D gene: -
V gene: TRBV2
CDR3 protein: CASKGNSPLHF
CDR3 DNA: TGTGCCAGCAAGGGGAATTCACCCCTCCACTTT

clone size: -
J gene: TRBJ2-2
D gene: -
V gene: TRBV12-5
CDR3 protein: CASGLGRRGNTGELFF
CDR3 DNA: TGTGCTAGTGGTTTGGGTCGCAGGGGGAACACCGGGGAGCTGTTTTTT

clone size: -
J gene: TRBJ1-2
D gene: TRBD1
V gene: TRBV5-1
CDR3 protein: CASSLQGARYGYTF
CDR3 DNA: TGCGCCAGCAGCTTGCAGGGGGCGCGGTATGGCTACACCTTC

clone size: -
J gene: TRBJ2-1
D gene: -
V gene: TRBV9
CDR3 protein: CASSVHNEQFF
CDR3 DNA: TGTGCCAGCAGCGTACATAATGAGCAGTTCTTC

clone size: -
J gene: TRBJ2-3
D gene: -
V gene: TRBV7-9
CDR3 protein: CASSSRDSYTDTQYF
CDR3 DNA: TGTGCCAGCAGCTCCCGGGACTCCTACACAGATACGCAGTATTTT

clone size: once
J gene: TRBJ2-1
D gene: TRBD1
V gene: TRBV24-1
CDR3 protein: CATSKTGEAYNEQFF
CDR3 DNA: TGTGCCACCAGCAAGACAGGGGAGGCGTACAATGAGCAGTTCTTC

clone size: -
J gene: TRBJ1-1
D gene: -
V gene: TRBV28
CDR3 protein: CASTRWGLTEAFF
CDR3 DNA: TGTGCCAGCACGCGTTGGGGCCTCACTGAAGCTTTCTTT

clone size: -
J gene: TRBJ2-3
D gene: TRBD2
V gene: TRBV4-1
CDR3 protein: CASSQGRGAAGTQYF
CDR3 DNA: TGCGCCAGCAGCCAAGGGCGGGGGGCTGCAGGTACGCAGTATTTT

clone size: -
J gene: TRBJ1-1
D gene: TRBD1
V gene: TRBV7-6
CDR3 protein: CASSLGRGTGMNTEAFF
CDR3 DNA: TGTGCCAGCAGCTTAGGGAGGGGGACAGGAATGAACACTGAAGCTTTCTTT

clone size: -
J gene: TRBJ1-2
D gene: -
V gene: TRBV25-1
CDR3 protein: CASSEYRGAAGYTF
CDR3 DNA: TGTGCCAGCAGTGAATATCGGGGGGCTGCTGGCTACACCTTC

clone size: -
J gene: TRBJ1-1
D gene: -
V gene: TRBV12-3/TRBV12-4
CDR3 protein: CASSEGVNTEAFF
CDR3 DNA: TGTGCCAGCAGTGAGGGGGTGAACACTGAAGCTTTCTTT

clone size: -
J gene: TRBJ2-1
D gene: TRBD2
V gene: TRBV27
CDR3 protein: CASSEIAGLGNEQFF
CDR3 DNA: TGTGCCAGCAGTGAAATAGCGGGGTTAGGGAATGAGCAGTTCTTC

clone size: few
J gene: TRBJ2-3
D gene: TRBD1
V gene: TRBV11-2
CDR3 protein: CASSVGGTGSDTQYF
CDR3 DNA: TGTGCCAGCAGCGTAGGGGGGACAGGTTCCGATACGCAGTATTTT

clone size: -
J gene: TRBJ2-1
D gene: -
V gene: TRBV20-1
CDR3 protein: CSARIPDEQFF
CDR3 DNA: TGCAGTGCTAGAATCCCCGATGAGCAGTTCTTC

clone size: few
J gene: TRBJ1-1
D gene: -
V gene: TRBV18
CDR3 protein: CASSPPSGDRTEAFF
CDR3 DNA: TGTGCCAGCTCACCACCATCGGGGGATCGCACTGAAGCTTTCTTT

clone size: -
J gene: TRBJ2-3
D gene: TRBD2
V gene: TRBV29-1
CDR3 protein: CSVEVAPSGTPDTQYF
CDR3 DNA: TGCAGCGTTGAAGTTGCGCCTAGCGGGACCCCAGATACGCAGTATTTT

clone size: -
J gene: TRBJ2-2
D gene: TRBD2
V gene: TRBV4-3
CDR3 protein: CASSQDSASGDTGELFF
CDR3 DNA: TGCGCCAGCAGCCAAGATTCGGCTAGCGGAGACACCGGGGAGCTGTTTTTT

clone size: -
J gene: TRBJ2-3
D gene: TRBD2
V gene: TRBV6-6
CDR3 protein: CASSHTSGGADTQYF
CDR3 DNA: TGTGCCAGCAGTCACACGAGCGGGGGTGCAGATACGCAGTATTTT

clone size: -
J gene: TRBJ1-3
D gene: TRBD1
V gene: TRBV5-1
CDR3 protein: CASSLRGQGSGNTIYF
CDR3 DNA: TGCGCCAGCAGCTTGAGGGGACAGGGCTCTGGAAACACCATATATTTT

clone size: -
J gene: TRBJ2-4
D gene: TRBD1
V gene: TRBV14
CDR3 protein: CASSQDGQGARNIQYF
CDR3 DNA: TGTGCCAGCAGCCAAGATGGGCAGGGGGCCCGAAACATTCAGTACTTC

clone size: -
J gene: TRBJ2-2
D gene: TRBD1
V gene: TRBV11-2
CDR3 protein: CASSHRGPNTGELFF
CDR3 DNA: TGTGCCAGCAGCCACAGGGGCCCGAACACCGGGGAGCTGTTTTTT

clone size: -
J gene: TRBJ1-1
D gene: -
V gene: TRBV11-2
CDR3 protein: CASSLDRFGSLRDTEAFF
CDR3 DNA: TGTGCCAGCAGCTTAGATCGTTTTGGGAGTTTGAGGGACACTGAAGCTTTCTTT

clone size: -
J gene: TRBJ2-1
D gene: TRBD2
V gene: TRBV15
CDR3 protein: CATSRGPVTSTYNEQFF
CDR3 DNA: TGTGCCACCAGCAGAGGCCCCGTGACTAGCACCTACAATGAGCAGTTCTTC

clone size: -
J gene: TRBJ2-2
D gene: TRBD2
V gene: TRBV2
CDR3 protein: CASSEVLAGGQGELFF
CDR3 DNA: TGTGCCAGCAGTGAAGTGCTAGCGGGGGGCCAAGGGGAGCTGTTTTTT

clone size: few
J gene: TRBJ2-2
D gene: -
V gene: TRBV28
CDR3 protein: CASSLGGTNTGELFF
CDR3 DNA: TGTGCCAGCAGTCTGGGCGGGACCAACACCGGGGAGCTGTTTTTT

clone size: -
J gene: TRBJ2-5
D gene: -
V gene: TRBV5-1
CDR3 protein: CASSGTTAAETQYF
CDR3 DNA: TGCGCCAGCAGCGGTACGACAGCAGCAGAGACCCAGTACTTC

clone size: -
J gene: TRBJ1-2
D gene: TRBD1
V gene: TRBV28
CDR3 protein: CASSLQGARGYTF
CDR3 DNA: TGTGCCAGCAGTTTGCAGGGGGCGCGGGGCTACACCTTC

clone size: -
J gene: TRBJ2-5
D gene: TRBD2
V gene: TRBV19
CDR3 protein: CASSTRTSGSRETQYF
CDR3 DNA: TGTGCCAGTAGTACACGGACTAGCGGGAGTAGGGAGACCCAGTACTTC

clone size: -
J gene: TRBJ2-2
D gene: TRBD1
V gene: TRBV5-1
CDR3 protein: CASSLARGQTGELFF
CDR3 DNA: TGCGCCAGCAGCTTGGCCAGGGGGCAAACCGGGGAGCTGTTTTTT

clone size: -
J gene: TRBJ2-3
D gene: TRBD2
V gene: TRBV19
CDR3 protein: CASSIWSPGLGNTQYF
CDR3 DNA: TGTGCCAGTAGTATTTGGTCTCCGGGACTAGGAAATACGCAGTATTTT

clone size: -
J gene: TRBJ1-1
D gene: -
V gene: TRBV6-5
CDR3 protein: CASSPRGGNTEAFF
CDR3 DNA: TGTGCCAGCAGTCCGAGAGGGGGTAACACTGAAGCTTTCTTT

clone size: -
J gene: TRBJ2-3
D gene: -
V gene: TRBV29-1
CDR3 protein: CSVEQASSTDTQYF
CDR3 DNA: TGCAGCGTTGAACAGGCGTCTAGCACAGATACGCAGTATTTT

clone size: -
J gene: TRBJ1-4
D gene: -
V gene: TRBV14
CDR3 protein: CASSKGGANEKLFF
CDR3 DNA: TGTGCCAGCTCAAAGGGGGGGGCTAATGAAAAACTGTTTTTT

clone size: -
J gene: TRBJ2-5
D gene: TRBD1
V gene: TRBV9
CDR3 protein: CASSPRTGELETQYF
CDR3 DNA: TGTGCCAGCAGCCCACGGACAGGGGAACTAGAGACCCAGTACTTC

clone size: -
J gene: TRBJ1-6
D gene: TRBD1
V gene: TRBV19
CDR3 protein: CASSSGTANSPLHF
CDR3 DNA: TGTGCCAGTAGTTCCGGGACAGCTAATTCACCCCTCCACTTT

clone size: -
J gene: TRBJ2-1
D gene: TRBD2
V gene: TRBV27
CDR3 protein: CASSYSGGDSYNEQFF
CDR3 DNA: TGTGCCAGCAGTTATAGCGGGGGGGATTCCTACAATGAGCAGTTCTTC

clone size: -
J gene: TRBJ2-7
D gene: -
V gene: TRBV7-8
CDR3 protein: CASSLPQRSHEQYF
CDR3 DNA: TGTGCCAGCAGCTTACCCCAGCGTTCCCACGAGCAGTACTTC

clone size: -
J gene: TRBJ2-5
D gene: TRBD1
V gene: TRBV4-1
CDR3 protein: CASSRRTGGEETQYF
CDR3 DNA: TGCGCCAGCAGCCGGAGGACAGGGGGCGAGGAGACCCAGTACTTC

clone size: -
J gene: TRBJ2-7
D gene: TRBD1
V gene: TRBV29-1
CDR3 protein: CSVWGQRSYEQYF
CDR3 DNA: TGCAGCGTTTGGGGACAGCGCTCCTACGAGCAGTACTTC